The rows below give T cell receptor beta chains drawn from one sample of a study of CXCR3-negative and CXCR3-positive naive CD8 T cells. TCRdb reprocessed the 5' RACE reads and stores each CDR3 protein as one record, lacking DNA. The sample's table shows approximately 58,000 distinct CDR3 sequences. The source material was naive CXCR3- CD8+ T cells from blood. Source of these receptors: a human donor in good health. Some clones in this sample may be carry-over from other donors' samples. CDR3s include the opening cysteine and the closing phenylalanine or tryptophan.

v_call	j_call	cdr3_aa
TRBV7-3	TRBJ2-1	CASSLNTYNEQFF
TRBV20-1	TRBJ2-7	CSARGDRDYEQYF
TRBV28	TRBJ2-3	CASSLVAGGVVTDTQYF
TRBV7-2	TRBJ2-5	CASSPGWETQYF
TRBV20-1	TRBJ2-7	CSARELAGSKTTYEQYF
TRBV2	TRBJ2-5	CASSDPLDLVGTEETQYF
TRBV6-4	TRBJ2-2	CASSDSTNTGELFF
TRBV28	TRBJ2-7	CATHTPLEISYEQYF
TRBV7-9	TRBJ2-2	CASSGTVDGEELFF
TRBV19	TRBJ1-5	CASSPGASNQPQHF
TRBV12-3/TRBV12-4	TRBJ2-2	CASSLLGLGTGELFF
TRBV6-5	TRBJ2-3	CASSYATGTSTDTQYF
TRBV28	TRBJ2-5	CASSLGSSAVPTLQETQYF
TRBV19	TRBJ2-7	CASSISRTYEQYF
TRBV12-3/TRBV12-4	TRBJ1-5	CASSSSAHQPQHF
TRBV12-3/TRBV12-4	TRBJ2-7	CASSSQGAPSYEQYF
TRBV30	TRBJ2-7	CAWDPAGSYEQYF
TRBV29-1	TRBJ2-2	CSVTGSIGELFF
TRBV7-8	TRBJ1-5	CASSLAGDYSNQPQHF
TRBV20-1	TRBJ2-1	CSARGLGNNEQFF
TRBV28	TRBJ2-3	CASRWTSGESTDTQYF
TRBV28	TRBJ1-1	CASSFGTGKYEAFF
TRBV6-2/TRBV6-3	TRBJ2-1	CASSYRGSGGIKKNNERFF
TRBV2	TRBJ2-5	CASSEGSLTDQRETQYF
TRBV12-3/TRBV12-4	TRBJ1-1	CASNLGGSEAFF
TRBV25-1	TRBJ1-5	CASDVIPGQGSDQPQHF
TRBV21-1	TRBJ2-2	CASREDSANTGELFF